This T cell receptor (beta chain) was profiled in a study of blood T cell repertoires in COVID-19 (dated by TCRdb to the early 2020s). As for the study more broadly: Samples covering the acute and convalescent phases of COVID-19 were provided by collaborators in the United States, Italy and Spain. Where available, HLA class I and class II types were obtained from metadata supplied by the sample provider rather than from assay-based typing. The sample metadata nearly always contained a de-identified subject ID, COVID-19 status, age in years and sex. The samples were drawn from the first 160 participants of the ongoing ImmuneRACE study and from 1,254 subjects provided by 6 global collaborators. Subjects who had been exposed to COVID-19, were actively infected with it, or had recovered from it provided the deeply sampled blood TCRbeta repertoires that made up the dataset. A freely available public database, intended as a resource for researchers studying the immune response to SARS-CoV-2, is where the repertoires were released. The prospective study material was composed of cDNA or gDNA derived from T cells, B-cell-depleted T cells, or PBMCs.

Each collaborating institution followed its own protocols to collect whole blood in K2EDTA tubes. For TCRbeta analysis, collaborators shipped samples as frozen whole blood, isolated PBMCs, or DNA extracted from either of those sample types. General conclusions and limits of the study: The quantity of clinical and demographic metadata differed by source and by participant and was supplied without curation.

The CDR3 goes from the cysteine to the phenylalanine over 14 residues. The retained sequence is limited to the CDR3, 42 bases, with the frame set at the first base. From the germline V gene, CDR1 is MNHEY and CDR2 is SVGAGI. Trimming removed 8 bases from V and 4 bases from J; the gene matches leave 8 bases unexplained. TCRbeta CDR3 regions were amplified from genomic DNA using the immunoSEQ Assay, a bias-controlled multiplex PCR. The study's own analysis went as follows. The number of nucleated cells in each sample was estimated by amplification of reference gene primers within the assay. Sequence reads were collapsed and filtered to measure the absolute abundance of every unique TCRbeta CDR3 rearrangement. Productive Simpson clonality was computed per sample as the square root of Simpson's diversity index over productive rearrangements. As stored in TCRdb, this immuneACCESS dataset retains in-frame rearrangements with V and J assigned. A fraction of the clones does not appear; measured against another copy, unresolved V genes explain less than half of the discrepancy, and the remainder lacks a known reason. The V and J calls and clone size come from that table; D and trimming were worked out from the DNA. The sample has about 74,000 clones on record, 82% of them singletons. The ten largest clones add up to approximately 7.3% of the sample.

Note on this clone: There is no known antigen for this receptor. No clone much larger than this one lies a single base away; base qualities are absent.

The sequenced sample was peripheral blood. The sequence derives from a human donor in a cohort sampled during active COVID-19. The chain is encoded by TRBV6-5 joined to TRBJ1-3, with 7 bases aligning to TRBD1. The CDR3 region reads CASYDRATGNTIYF. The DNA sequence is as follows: TGTGCCAGCTACGACAGGGCAACAGGAAACACCATATATTTT.